The clone carrying this TCR beta chain was counted a single time. Its matching antigen is unknown. These data originate in a study of shared clonotypes between healthy human individuals. The method was immunoSEQ multiplex PCR; TCRdb's version includes in-frame clones alone and lacks a portion of them. The repertoire has 2.5 million or so clones, more than 90% of them found once; the top ten carry over 0.12%. Study-wide points: In the sorted subsets, rarefaction showed sequencing was incomplete despite large depth. Around 4.9% of naive CD4 clonotypes were shared across a few donors. Depth of sequencing was expected to influence donor clonotype sharing.

Donors were Caucasian adults residing in Nashville, Tennessee, USA. V was pared by 2 bases and J by 15 bases, with 20 bases between. The CDR3 sequence is 14 residues long. The germline V gene has CDR1 MGHRA and CDR2 YSYEKL. The V gene is TRBV4-1, the J gene TRBJ2-1; D may be TRBD2 (5 bases). This TCR came from a man younger than 35 in good health. The sample consisted of naive CD4+ T cells sorted from blood. As for subset: CD45RA+ positively selected. CDR3 coding DNA: TGCGCCAGCAGCCAATTCTCGGCGGGCGAAGTACTGTTCTTC. This translates into CASSQFSAGEVLFF.